This TCR beta chain comes out of a study of post-analysis software for immune sequencing data. Prepared libraries of TCR beta cDNA carried unique molecular identifiers. The source material, roughly 0.85 to 10 million T cells, gave rise to 510,000 or so cDNA molecules. TCRdb reprocessed the PCR reads via MiXCR and lists one record per CDR3 protein. The data hold roughly 700,000 distinct CDR3 sequences, with around 27% observed a single time. As to this clonotype: Its antigen is currently unknown.

Germline CDR1 SGHTA, CDR2 FQGNSA. The ends were cut back, 5 bases at V and 0 bases at J, with 23 bases in the middle. The CDR3 spans 19 residues. General study results and limits: Those with multiple sclerosis, the patient group, showed significantly lower normalized Chao1 diversity than controls. Samples made in the same batch grouped tightly together by F measure. TRBV5-6, TRBV5-1 and TRBV20-1 were among 4 or 5 TRBV segments more frequent in patients than controls.

Material for sequencing was blood. This TCR derives from a girl between 10 and 17 years old with multiple sclerosis. V and J are TRBV7-2 and TRBJ2-1; D might be TRBD1 or TRBD2, each matching 7 bases. This chain's CDR3 is CASSLGRGLASCSYNEQFF. In DNA, the CDR3 is TGTGCCAGCAGCCTTGGGAGGGGGCTAGCGTCGTGCTCCTACAATGAGCAGTTCTTC.